The clone carrying this TCR beta chain was recorded at least ten times. Its antigen is not known. The data derive from a study of Graves' ophthalmopathy and Graves' hyperthyroidism. Study-level information: Peripheral blood samples were taken at initial diagnosis, before any treatment. Notes on the study in general: Among expanded thyroid clonotypes above 0.001 frequency, most also occurred in blood.

The germline V gene encodes CDR1 DFQATT and CDR2 SNEGSKA (reference sequence). The CDR3 has 15 residues. V shed 3 bases and J shed 4 bases, with 16 bases lying between them. The authors amplified TCR beta CDR3 regions, and they did so from RNA transcripts for repertoire sequencing. The authors performed first-round RT-PCR with HTBI primers and then a second-round multiplex PCR. MiXCR was run by TCRdb on the multiplex PCR reads, yielding one entry per CDR3 protein. This sample has approximately 160,000 distinct CDR3 sequences; 30% to 45% occur once, and the top ten carry 5.8%. Sequenced sample: peripheral blood. This chain uses TRBV20-1 with TRBJ1-3; no definite D call. The sequence was obtained from a woman aged 40 to 50 with Graves' ophthalmopathy. The CDR3 reads CSASPASRPGNTIYF. The CDR3 DNA reads TGCAGTGCTAGCCCCGCTTCCAGGCCGGGAAACACCATATATTTT.